The TCR beta chain under discussion was sequenced for a study of PD-1 blockade in classical Hodgkin lymphoma. Study results and limitations: There remain no defined causes for the repertoire differences, which possibly reflect disease activity or prior therapy. Lower baseline TCR diversity was reported for newly diagnosed patients than for healthy donors.

Time point noted: newly diagnosed, previously untreated cHL patient sample. Using magnetic negative selection, the CD4+ T cells were separated out of thawed PBMCs. The authors compared against newly diagnosed, untreated classical Hodgkin lymphoma PBMCs. The protocol was immunoSEQ multiplex PCR, while the TCRdb copy is restricted to in-frame clones and leaves out a portion. The profile covers about 15,000 clones, with about 86% appearing a single time and more than 0.7% taken by the ten largest. Per germline, CDR1 SGHRS and CDR2 YFSETQ. This CDR3 contains 15 residues. The V and J ends lost 0 bases and 1 base respectively, with 10 bases between them. To note about this clone: The antigen remains undetermined.

The clonotype originates from a human donor with classical Hodgkin lymphoma. Sequencing was done on a sample of CD4+ T cells from blood. The chain has TRBV5-1 and TRBJ1-1; no reliable D call. The CDR3 DNA sequence: TGCGCCAGCAGCTTGGTGTTCTCCGCGAACACTGAAGCTTTCTTT. Encoded protein: CASSLVFSANTEAFF.